The 23 T cell receptor beta chains below were found in one sample sequenced in a study of T cell clonality in common variable immunodeficiency. Their specific antigens are unknown. Broader study findings: In common variable immunodeficiency, TCR beta chains reportedly carried fewer deletions and N-nucleotide insertions.

Method: immunoSEQ multiplex PCR; TCRdb's copy keeps in-frame clones and lacks some. The sample shows about 19,000 clones, none of them appearing just once. The specimen sequenced was peripheral blood mononuclear cells. The source of these receptors is a human donor with common variable immunodeficiency.

This clone has a count of ten or more. The read ends 3 residues early relative to the CDR3; the germline J gene fills the gap. The rearrangement links TRBV11-2 to TRBJ2-7, with 10 bases identical to TRBD2. Germline CDR1 is SGHAT and CDR2 is FQNNGV. V lost 5 bases, J lost 4 bases, and 8 bases stayed unmatched. The CDR3 spans 15 residues. The CDR3 region is CASSVLAGVVYEQYF. The sequenced part of the CDR3 DNA is TGTGCCAGCAGCGTGCTAGCGGGAGTTGTTTACGAG.

This clone appeared a few times. The read stops 3 residues short of the end of the CDR3; the missing end is completed from the germline J gene. The chain couples TRBV6-2 or TRBV6-3 to TRBJ2-1; weak D call: TRBD2 (6 bases). The CDR3 is 15 amino acids. V was cut by 7 bases and J by 1 base, with 14 bases left in between. Germline CDR1 is MNHEY and CDR2 is SVGEGT. The CDR3 region is CASTYPGGSYNEQFF. The sequenced CDR3 bases are TGTGCCAGCACCTACCCCGGGGGATCCTACAATGAG.

About this clone: The sequenced fragment ends 3 residues before the CDR3 boundary, so the rest is inferred from the germline J gene. The chain recombines TRBV11-2 with TRBJ1-6; D uncertain. V lost 2 bases and J lost 7, with 3 bases in between. CDR3 length equals 12 residues. Germline V gene lookup returns CDR1 SGHAT and CDR2 FQNNGV. Partial CDR3 DNA: TGTGCCAGCAGCTTAATAAATTCACCC. Its translation is CASSLINSP. The full CDR3 reads CASSLINSPLHF.

As concerns this clone: Read data end 3 residues before the CDR3 end; the end is taken from the germline J gene. The chain employs TRBV5-1 and TRBJ1-5; perhaps TRBD1 as D (5 bases). The germline V gene has CDR1 SGHRS and CDR2 YFSETQ. This CDR3 comprises 14 residues. With 0 bases removed from V and 5 bases from J, the gap between germline ends came to 9 bases. The CDR3 spells CASSLDRPDQPQHF. The sequenced part of the CDR3 DNA is TGCGCCAGCAGCTTGGACAGGCCCGATCAGCCC. Drawing the rest from reference TRBV5-1 and TRBJ1-5, the complete variable domain is KAGVTQTPRYLIKTRGQQVTLSCSPISGHRSVSWYQQTPGQGLQFLFEYFSETQRNKGNFPGRFSGRQFSNSRSEMNVSTLELGDSALYLCASSLDRPDQPQHFGDGTRLSIL.

The sample holds many counts of this clone. The read halts 3 residues ahead of the CDR3 end, with the missing end drawn from the germline J gene. This sequence joins TRBV18 and TRBJ2-1; 8 positions agree with TRBD2. CDR3 length: 15 residues. V was pared by 6 bases and J by 6 bases, with 10 bases of the junction left unmatched. Germline CDR1 and CDR2: KGHSH and LQKENI. CDR3 amino acids: CASSPGLAEGNEQFF. The DNA read from the CDR3 is TGTGCCAGCTCCCCCGGACTAGCAGAGGGCAATGAG.

In this sample, this clone turned up a few times. The CDR3 extends 3 residues past the end of the read, so its final part is completed from the germline J gene. V gene TRBV2 combines with J gene TRBJ2-6; 8 nucleotides agree with TRBD1. The germline V gene has CDR1 SNHLY and CDR2 FYNNEI. The CDR3 is 17 residues long. Trimming took 6 bases from V and 0 from J; bases not matched to a gene: 7. The CDR3: CASRAGTGFSGANVLTF. CDR3 DNA, as far as it was read: TGTGCCAGCAGGGCCGGGACAGGCTTCTCTGGGGCCAACGTC.

As concerns this clone: The observed sequence ends 3 residues before the CDR3 terminus, with the missing tail filled in from the germline J gene. The chain is built from TRBV20-1 and TRBJ2-5, with a tentative D call TRBD1 (7 bases). V gave up 0 bases and J gave up 7 bases, with 27 bases separating them. This CDR3 region has 18 residues. Germline CDR1 DFQATT, CDR2 SNEGSKA (reference sequence). CDR3 DNA, as far as it was read: TGCAGTGCTAGAGAACCGAGAGGGGGCGGGACCAAAGGCGGGACC. Translated: CSAREPRGGGTKGGT. The entire CDR3 is CSAREPRGGGTKGGTQYF.

Many counts were recorded for this clone. The read halts 3 residues ahead of the CDR3 end, with the missing end drawn from the germline J gene. The chain combines TRBV7-6 with TRBJ2-3; D is ambiguous. Trimming pared 1 base from V and 0 bases from J, leaving 5 bases between. The CDR3 covers 14 residues. Looked up from germline, CDR1 is SGHVS and CDR2 is FNYEAQ. The CDR3 loop reads CASSLEASTDTQYF. The part of the CDR3 DNA that was read is TGTGCCAGCAGCTTAGAGGCTAGCACAGATACG.

Note on this clone: Read sequence stops 3 residues before the CDR3 end, and the germline J gene provides the missing end. Other nucleotide sequences from this sample produce the same CDR3. The chain couples TRBV7-2 to TRBJ2-7; 7 nucleotides agree with TRBD1. V lost 5 bases and J lost 0; bases outside the gene matches: 4. CDR1 is SGHTA and CDR2 is FQGNSA in the germline V gene. This CDR3 contains 14 residues. The DNA read from the CDR3 is TGTGCCAGCAGCCGGGACAGAAGCTCCTACGAG. Amino acid sequence: CASSRDRSSYE. The full CDR3 reads CASSRDRSSYEQYF.

Ten or more counts support this clone. The read is 3 residues too short to cover the CDR3 end, so that end is filled in from the germline J gene. The chain couples TRBV30 to TRBJ1-6; D possibly corresponds to TRBD1 (5 bases). Trimming pared 3 bases from V and 11 bases from J, leaving 8 bases between. Germline CDR1 and CDR2: GTSNPN and SVGIG (reference sequence). This CDR3 has 11 amino acids. Partial CDR3 DNA: TGTGCCTGGAGCAGGGAAGCACCC. Its translation is CAWSREAP. The CDR3 in full is CAWSREAPLHF.

To note about this clone: The missing CDR3 end, 3 residues past where the read stops, is filled in from the germline J gene. This sequence joins TRBV29-1 and TRBJ2-7, with D unclear. The CDR3 sequence is 12 residues long. V dropped 5 bases and J dropped 0 bases, with 8 bases sitting between them. Germline V gene sequence: CDR1 SQVTM, CDR2 ANQGSEA. The CDR3 region is CSVKGPSYEQYF. The sequenced part of the CDR3 DNA is TGCAGCGTTAAGGGTCCCTCCTACGAG.

This clone occurred a few times. The read falls 3 residues short of the CDR3 end, and the missing part is taken from the germline J gene. This sample includes further DNA sequences coding for the same CDR3. The V gene is TRBV5-1, the J gene TRBJ1-2; D perhaps matches TRBD1 (6 bases). CDR1 and CDR2 from the germline V gene are SGHRS and YFSETQ. CDR3 length: 14 residues. The V end was cut by 5 bases, the J end by 7 bases, with 18 bases between. The sequenced part of the CDR3 DNA is TGCGCCAGCAGTGCCTCTACAGGGTCTGGTGGC. Translating it yields CASSASTGSGG. The full CDR3 protein is CASSASTGSGGYTF.

Remarks on this clone: The read ends 3 residues shy of where the CDR3 ends; the end is completed using the germline J gene. The chain uses TRBV19 and TRBJ1-1, with D perhaps matching TRBD1 (6 bases). Trimming took 11 bases from V and 5 from J, leaving 18 bases between them. The CDR3 covers 13 residues. From germline, CDR1 is LNHDA and CDR2 SQIVND (reference sequence). The DNA read from the CDR3 is TGTGCCGTACAGGGAACAGGGAGGACTGAA. Protein product: CAVQGTGRTE. Given in full, the CDR3 is CAVQGTGRTEAFF.

This clone was picked up many times. The CDR3 is cut off 3 residues early in the read; its end comes from the germline J gene. The V gene is TRBV20-1, the J gene TRBJ2-7, with 8 bases matching TRBD2. Germline V CDR1 and CDR2: DFQATT, SNEGSKA (reference sequence). V was clipped by 1 base and J by 0 bases; unmatched bases: 14. The CDR3 contains 18 residues. The CDR3 DNA, read in part, is TGCAGTGCTAGAGTTGCGGGGGGCCCCATCAAAAACTCCTACGAG. This sequence encodes CSARVAGGPIKNSYE. The whole CDR3 protein reads CSARVAGGPIKNSYEQYF.

A few counts support this clone. The CDR3 extends 3 residues past the end of the read, so its final part is completed from the germline J gene. J is TRBJ2-1 and V is TRBV19, with 8 nucleotides matching TRBD2. V dropped 3 bases and J dropped 4; count of bases not matched to a gene: 5. This CDR3 has 15 amino acids. Germline V CDR1 and CDR2: LNHDA, SQIVND (reference sequence). The CDR3 DNA, read in part, is TGTGCCAGTAGTATTCGGCCTAGCGGGTACAATGAG. It specifies CASSIRPSGYNE. The CDR3 reads in full as CASSIRPSGYNEQFF.

This clone has more than one count but fewer than ten. The read terminates 3 residues ahead of where the CDR3 ends, so the germline J gene completes it. The chain employs TRBV2 and TRBJ2-1, with 12 positions matching TRBD2. Trimming took 6 bases from V and 4 from J; bases not matched to a gene: 4. The CDR3 spans 15 residues. Germline CDR1 is SNHLY and CDR2 is FYNNEI. CDR3 residues: CASRIGLAGYNEQFF. The sequenced CDR3 bases are TGTGCCAGCAGAATAGGACTAGCGGGGTACAATGAG.

This clone was seen ten or more times. The CDR3 end falls 3 residues outside the read, so it is completed with the germline J gene. The V and J genes are TRBV2 and TRBJ2-1; 9 bases agree with TRBD2. Trimming at V came to 5 bases and at J to 0 bases, leaving 5 bases not matched to a gene. CDR1 is SNHLY and CDR2 is FYNNEI in the germline V gene. This CDR3 contains 16 residues. This CDR3 is CASSSSGGSSYNEQFF. CDR3 DNA (partial): TGTGCCAGCAGTTCCAGCGGGGGGAGCTCCTACAATGAG. Based on the CDR3 plus reference TRBV2 and TRBJ2-1, the full variable domain is EPEVTQTPSHQVTQMGQEVILRCVPISNHLYFYWYRQILGQKVEFLVSFYNNEISEKSEIFDDQFSVERPDGSNFTLKIRSTKLEDSAMYFCASSSSGGSSYNEQFFGPGTRLTVL.

This clone came up many times. The missing CDR3 end, 3 residues past where the read stops, is filled in from the germline J gene. V gene TRBV2 combines with J gene TRBJ1-1; tentative D call: TRBD1 (5 bases). Germline V gives CDR1 SNHLY, CDR2 FYNNEI. The CDR3 totals 14 residues. Trimming took off 5 bases at V and 2 bases at J, with 12 bases between the two ends. The CDR3 spells CASSLGGKNTEAFF. CDR3 DNA, as far as it was read: TGTGCCAGCAGTTTGGGGGGGAAAAACACTGAA.

There are a few counts of this clone. The read is 3 residues too short to cover the CDR3 end, so that end is filled in from the germline J gene. The rearrangement uses TRBV6-2 or TRBV6-3 and TRBJ1-1; D is unresolved. Germline V CDR1 and CDR2: MNHEY, SVGEGT. The CDR3 loop spans 11 amino acids. The part of the CDR3 DNA that was read is TGTGCCAGCAGCAACGGGGTAGAA. Amino acid sequence: CASSNGVE. The CDR3, in full, reads CASSNGVEAFF.

For this clone: The read ends 3 residues early relative to the CDR3; the germline J gene fills the gap. V gene TRBV19 combines with J gene TRBJ1-5; D is perhaps TRBD1 (6 bases). CDR1 and CDR2 (germline): LNHDA, SQIVND (reference sequence). The V end was cut by 5 bases, the J end by 2 bases, with 13 bases between. The CDR3 runs 15 residues. The covered CDR3 bases are TGTGCCAGTAGTGTGCTTGGGGGCGGCAATCAGCCC. This gives the protein CASSVLGGGNQP. The complete CDR3 protein is CASSVLGGGNQPQHF.

Concerning this clone itself: The read terminates 3 residues before the CDR3 end, so the remaining end is supplied by the germline J gene. The J gene is TRBJ1-1, the V gene TRBV18; no definite D call. This CDR3 has 12 amino acids. Germline-derived CDR1 and CDR2 are KGHSH and LQKENI. The V and J ends lost 2 bases and 6 bases respectively, with 7 bases between them. The CDR3 here is CASSPMLSEAFF. Incomplete CDR3 DNA: TGTGCCAGCTCACCAATGCTATCTGAA.

This clone was found many times. The CDR3 is cut off 3 residues early in the read; its end comes from the germline J gene. The chain has TRBV29-1 and TRBJ2-7; D might be TRBD1 (6 bases). V was trimmed by 3 bases and J by 3 bases, leaving 9 bases between them. Germline assignment: CDR1 SQVTM and CDR2 ANQGSEA. The CDR3 has 12 amino acids. CDR3 sequence: CSVDRGDYEQYF. CDR3 bases read: TGCAGCGTTGACAGGGGAGACTACGAG.

In its sample, this clone was seen a few times. The read finishes 3 residues shy of the CDR3 end, and the germline J gene is used to complete it. This chain links TRBV2 with TRBJ2-6, with a possible D match to TRBD1 (6 bases). V lost 5 bases and J 1 base, leaving 12 bases between the germline ends. The germline gives CDR1 SNHLY, CDR2 FYNNEI. The length of the CDR3 is 16 residues. CDR3 bases read: TGTGCCAGCAGTAAGGACAGCGGTTCTGGGGCCAACGTC. This codes for CASSKDSGSGANV. The full CDR3 sequence reads CASSKDSGSGANVLTF.